This T cell receptor beta chain was obtained from a study of control samples from healthy donors and cancer patients. The V gene end was trimmed by 5 bases and the J gene end by 4 bases; junction bases not matched to a gene: 8. CDR1 and CDR2 from the germline V gene are MNHEY and SMNVEV (reference sequence). The CDR3 totals 14 residues. Clones were read by immunoSEQ multiplex PCR, and TCRdb kept only the in-frame ones, dropping some. The profile shows approximately 170,000 clones, around 87% of them singletons. The TCR was taken from a woman aged 45-59 years in good health. This chain connects TRBV27 to TRBJ2-7; TRBD2 matches at 7 bases. Sequencing was carried out using blood. The CDR3 DNA reads as TGTGCCAGCAGTCCCAGCGGGACGATATACGAGCAGTACTTC. As protein: CASSPSGTIYEQYF.